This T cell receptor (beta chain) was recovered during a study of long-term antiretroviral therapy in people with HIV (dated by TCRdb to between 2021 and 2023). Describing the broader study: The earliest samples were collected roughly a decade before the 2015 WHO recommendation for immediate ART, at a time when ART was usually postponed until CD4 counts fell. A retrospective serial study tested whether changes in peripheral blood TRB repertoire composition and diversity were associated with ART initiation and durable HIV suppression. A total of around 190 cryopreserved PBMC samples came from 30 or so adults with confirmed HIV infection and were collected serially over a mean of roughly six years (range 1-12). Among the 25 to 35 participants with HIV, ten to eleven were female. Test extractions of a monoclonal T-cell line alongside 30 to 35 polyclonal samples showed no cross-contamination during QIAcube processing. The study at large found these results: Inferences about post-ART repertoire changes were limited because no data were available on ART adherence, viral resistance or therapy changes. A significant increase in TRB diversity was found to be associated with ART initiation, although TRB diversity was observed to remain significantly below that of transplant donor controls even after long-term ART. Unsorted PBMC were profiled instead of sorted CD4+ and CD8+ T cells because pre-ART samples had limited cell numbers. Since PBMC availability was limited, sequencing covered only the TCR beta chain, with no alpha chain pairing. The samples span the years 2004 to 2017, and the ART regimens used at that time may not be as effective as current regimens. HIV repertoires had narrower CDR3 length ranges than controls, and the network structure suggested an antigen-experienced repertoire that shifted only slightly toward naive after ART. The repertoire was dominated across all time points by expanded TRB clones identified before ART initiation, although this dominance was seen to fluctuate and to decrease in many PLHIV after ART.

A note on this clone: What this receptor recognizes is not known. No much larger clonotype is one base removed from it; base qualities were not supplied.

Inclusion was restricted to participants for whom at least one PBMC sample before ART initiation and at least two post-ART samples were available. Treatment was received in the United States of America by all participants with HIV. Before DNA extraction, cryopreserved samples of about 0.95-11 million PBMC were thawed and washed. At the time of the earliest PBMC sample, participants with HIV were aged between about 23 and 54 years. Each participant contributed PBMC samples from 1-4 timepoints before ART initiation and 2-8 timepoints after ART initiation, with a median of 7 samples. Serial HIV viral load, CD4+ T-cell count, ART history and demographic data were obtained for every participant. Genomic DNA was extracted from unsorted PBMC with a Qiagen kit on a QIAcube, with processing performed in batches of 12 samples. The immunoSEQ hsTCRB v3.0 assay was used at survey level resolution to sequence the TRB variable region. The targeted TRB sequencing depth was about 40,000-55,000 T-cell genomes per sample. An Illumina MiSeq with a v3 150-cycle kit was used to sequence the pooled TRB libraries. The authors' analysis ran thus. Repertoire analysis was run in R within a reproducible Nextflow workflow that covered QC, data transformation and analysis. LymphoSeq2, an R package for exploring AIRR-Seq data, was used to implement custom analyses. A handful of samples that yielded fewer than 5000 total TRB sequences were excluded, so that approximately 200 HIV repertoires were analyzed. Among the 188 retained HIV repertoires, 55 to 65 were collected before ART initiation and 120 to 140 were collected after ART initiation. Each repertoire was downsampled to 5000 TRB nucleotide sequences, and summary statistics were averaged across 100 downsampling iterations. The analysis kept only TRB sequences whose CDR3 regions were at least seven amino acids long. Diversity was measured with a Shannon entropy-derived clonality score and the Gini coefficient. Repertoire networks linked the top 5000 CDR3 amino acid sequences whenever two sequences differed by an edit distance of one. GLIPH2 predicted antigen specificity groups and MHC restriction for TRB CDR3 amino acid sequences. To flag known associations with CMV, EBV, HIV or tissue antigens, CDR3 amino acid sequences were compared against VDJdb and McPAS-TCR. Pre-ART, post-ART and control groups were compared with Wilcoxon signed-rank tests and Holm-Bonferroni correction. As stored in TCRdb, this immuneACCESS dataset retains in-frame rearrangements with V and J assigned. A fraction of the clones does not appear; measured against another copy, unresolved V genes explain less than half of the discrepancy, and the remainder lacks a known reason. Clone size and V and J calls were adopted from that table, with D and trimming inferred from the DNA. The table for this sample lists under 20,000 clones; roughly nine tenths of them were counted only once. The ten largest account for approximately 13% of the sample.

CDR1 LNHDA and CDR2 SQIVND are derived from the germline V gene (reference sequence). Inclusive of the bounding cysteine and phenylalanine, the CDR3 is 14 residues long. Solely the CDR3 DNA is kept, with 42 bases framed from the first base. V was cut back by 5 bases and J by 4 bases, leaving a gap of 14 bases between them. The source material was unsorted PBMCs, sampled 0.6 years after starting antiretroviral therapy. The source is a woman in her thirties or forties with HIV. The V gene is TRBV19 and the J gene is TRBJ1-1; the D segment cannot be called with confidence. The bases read TGTGCCAGTAGTGTAGGTCGGGCGGGCACTGAAGCTTTCTTT. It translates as CASSVGRAGTEAFF.